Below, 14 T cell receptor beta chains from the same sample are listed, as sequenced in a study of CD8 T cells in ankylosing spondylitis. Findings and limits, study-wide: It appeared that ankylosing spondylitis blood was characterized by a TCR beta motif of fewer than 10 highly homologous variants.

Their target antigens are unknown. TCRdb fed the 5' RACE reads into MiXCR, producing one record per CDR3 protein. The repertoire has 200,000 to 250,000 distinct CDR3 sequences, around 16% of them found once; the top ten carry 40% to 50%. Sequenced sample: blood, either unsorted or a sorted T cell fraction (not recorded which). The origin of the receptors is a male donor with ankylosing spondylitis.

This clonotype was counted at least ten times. The CDR3 sequence is CASSSPGTSGSEQFF. CDR3 DNA sequence: TGTGCCAGCAGTAGCCCCGGGACTAGCGGTAGTGAGCAGTTCTTC. This chain joins TRBV12-3 or TRBV12-4 and TRBJ2-1; 11 positions match TRBD2. The CDR3 extends over 15 amino acids. The V and J ends lost 5 bases and 9 bases, in that order; junction bases with no gene match: 9.

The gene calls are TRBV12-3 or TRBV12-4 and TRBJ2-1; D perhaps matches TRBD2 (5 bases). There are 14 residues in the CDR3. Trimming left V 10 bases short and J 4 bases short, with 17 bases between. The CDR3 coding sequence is TGTGCCACGATCTCTGGCGGGCAATACAATGAGCAGTTCTTC. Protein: CATISGGQYNEQFF.

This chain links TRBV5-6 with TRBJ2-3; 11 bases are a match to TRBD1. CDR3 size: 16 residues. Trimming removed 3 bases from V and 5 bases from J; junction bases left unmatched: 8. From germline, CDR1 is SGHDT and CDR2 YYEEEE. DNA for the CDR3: TGTGCCAGCAGCTCCCTGGACAGGGGGCGCGTAGATACGCAGTATTTT. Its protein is CASSSLDRGRVDTQYF. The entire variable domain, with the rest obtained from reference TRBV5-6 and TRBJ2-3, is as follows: DAGVTQSPTHLIKTRGQQVTLRCSPKSGHDTVSWYQQALGQGPQFIFQYYEEEERQRGNFPDRFSGHQFPNYSSELNVNALLLGDSALYLCASSSLDRGRVDTQYFGPGTRLTVL.

CDR3 coding DNA: TGTGCCAGCAGTTTAAGATCGGGGCTATATCAGCCCCAGCATTTT. Amino acid sequence: CASSLRSGLYQPQHF. V and J are TRBV27 and TRBJ1-5; D possibly corresponds to TRBD1 (5 bases). CDR1 MNHEY and CDR2 SMNVEV come from the germline V gene (reference sequence). The CDR3 has 15 residues. Between the trimmed V and J ends, which lost 2 bases and 5 bases, there was a span of 13 bases.

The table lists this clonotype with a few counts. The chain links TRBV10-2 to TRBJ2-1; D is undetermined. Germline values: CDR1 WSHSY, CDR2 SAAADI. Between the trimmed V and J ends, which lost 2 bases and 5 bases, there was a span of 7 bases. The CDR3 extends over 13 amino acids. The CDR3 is CASSETDNNEQFF. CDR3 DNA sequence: TGCGCCAGCAGTGAGACGGATAACAATGAGCAGTTCTTC.

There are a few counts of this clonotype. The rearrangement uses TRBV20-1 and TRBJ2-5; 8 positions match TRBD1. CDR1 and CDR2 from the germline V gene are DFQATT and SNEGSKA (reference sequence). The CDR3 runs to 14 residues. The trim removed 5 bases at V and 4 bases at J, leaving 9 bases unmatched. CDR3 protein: CSAGPGQAAETQYF. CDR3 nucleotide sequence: TGCAGTGCTGGACCGGGACAGGCGGCAGAGACCCAGTACTTC.

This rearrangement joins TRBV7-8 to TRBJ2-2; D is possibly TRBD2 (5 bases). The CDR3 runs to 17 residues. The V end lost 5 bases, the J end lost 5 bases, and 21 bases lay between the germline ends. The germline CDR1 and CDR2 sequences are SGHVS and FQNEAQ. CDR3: CASSGPDLLTPTGELFF. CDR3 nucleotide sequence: TGTGCCAGCAGCGGACCGGACTTATTAACACCGACCGGGGAGCTGTTTTTT.

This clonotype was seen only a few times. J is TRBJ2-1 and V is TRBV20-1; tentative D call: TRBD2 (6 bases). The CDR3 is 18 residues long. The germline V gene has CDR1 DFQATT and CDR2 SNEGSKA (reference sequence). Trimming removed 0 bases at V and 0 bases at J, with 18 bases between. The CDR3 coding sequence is TGCAGTGCTAGAGATTCGGTAGCGGACGGTACCTCCTACAATGAGCAGTTCTTC. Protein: CSARDSVADGTSYNEQFF.

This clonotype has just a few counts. CDR3 loop: CASSFPGTGTGEQYF. Written as DNA, the CDR3 is TGTGCCAGCAGCTTCCCCGGGACAGGAACGGGTGAGCAGTACTTC. This sequence joins TRBV11-1 and TRBJ2-7; TRBD1 matches at 8 bases. Losses at the gene ends were 3 bases for V and 7 bases for J; bases not matched to a gene: 11. CDR3 length equals 15 residues. Germline V lookup: CDR1 SGHAT, CDR2 FQDESV (reference sequence).

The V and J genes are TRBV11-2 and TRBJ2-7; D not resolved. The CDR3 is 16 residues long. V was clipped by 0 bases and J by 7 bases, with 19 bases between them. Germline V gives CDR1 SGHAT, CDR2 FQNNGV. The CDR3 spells CASSLDAAGQVQEQYF. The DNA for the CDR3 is TGTGCCAGCAGCTTAGACGCGGCTGGCCAGGTTCAAGAGCAGTACTTC.

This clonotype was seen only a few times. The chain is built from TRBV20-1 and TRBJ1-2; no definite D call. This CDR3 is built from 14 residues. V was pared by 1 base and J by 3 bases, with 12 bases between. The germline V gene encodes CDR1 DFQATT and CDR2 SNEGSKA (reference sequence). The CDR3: CSARVWGMDYGYTF. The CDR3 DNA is TGCAGTGCTAGAGTATGGGGTATGGACTATGGCTACACCTTC.

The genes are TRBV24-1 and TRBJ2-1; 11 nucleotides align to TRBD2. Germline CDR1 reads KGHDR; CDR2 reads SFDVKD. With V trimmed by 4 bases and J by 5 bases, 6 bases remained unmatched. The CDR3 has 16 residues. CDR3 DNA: TGTGCCACCAGTGACCTGGGACTAGCGGAGCACAATGAGCAGTTCTTC. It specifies CATSDLGLAEHNEQFF.

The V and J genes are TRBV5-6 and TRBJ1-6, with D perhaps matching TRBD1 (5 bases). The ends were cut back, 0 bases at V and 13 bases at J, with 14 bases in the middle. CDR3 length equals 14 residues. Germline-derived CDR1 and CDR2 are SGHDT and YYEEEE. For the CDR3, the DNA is TGTGCCAGCAGCTTGGCGGGGGGGACCGAGCCCCTCCACTTT. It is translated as CASSLAGGTEPLHF.

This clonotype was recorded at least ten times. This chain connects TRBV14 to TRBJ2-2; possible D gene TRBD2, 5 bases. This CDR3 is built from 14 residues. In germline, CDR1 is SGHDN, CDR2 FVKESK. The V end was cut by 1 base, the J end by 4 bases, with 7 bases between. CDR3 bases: TGTGCCAGCAGCCAAGCGGGGATCACCGGGGAGCTGTTTTTT. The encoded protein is CASSQAGITGELFF.